The sequence of this T cell receptor beta chain was determined in a study of blood T cell repertoires in COVID-19. Study summary: Samples representing acute and convalescent COVID-19 were sourced from the United States, Italy and Spain. From T cells, B-cell-depleted T cells, or PBMCs came the material, which was cDNA or gDNA.

Trimming cost V 2 bases and J 4 bases, with 11 bases left between them. Looked up from germline, CDR1 is GTSNPN and CDR2 is SVGIG (reference sequence). The CDR3 loop spans 13 amino acids. Methods used by the authors: Estimation of nucleated cell counts was performed using reference gene primer amplification. Sequenced by immunoSEQ multiplex PCR; TCRdb stores in-frame clones only, minus some. The DNA gave D and trimming, while V, J and clone size come from that table. The sample records over 250,000 clones, 88% being singletons. The TCR was taken from a woman between 45 and 60 years old who had recovered from COVID-19. Material: PBMCs or T cells enriched from blood (not recorded which). The rearrangement joins TRBV30 to TRBJ1-1, with D perhaps matching TRBD1 (6 bases). CDR3 nucleotides: TGTGCCTGGAGTCGACAGGAAGGCACTGAAGCTTTCTTT. Its translation: CAWSRQEGTEAFF.